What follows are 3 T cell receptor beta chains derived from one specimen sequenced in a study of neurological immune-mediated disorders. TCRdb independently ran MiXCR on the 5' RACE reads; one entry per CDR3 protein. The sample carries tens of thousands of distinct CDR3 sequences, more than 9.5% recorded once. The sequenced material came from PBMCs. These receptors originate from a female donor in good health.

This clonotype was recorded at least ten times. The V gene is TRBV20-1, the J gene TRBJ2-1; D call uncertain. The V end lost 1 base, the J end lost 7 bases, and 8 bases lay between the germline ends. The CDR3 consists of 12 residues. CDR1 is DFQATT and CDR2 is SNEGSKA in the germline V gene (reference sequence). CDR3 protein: CSARGPANEQFF. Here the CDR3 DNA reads TGCAGTGCTAGAGGTCCGGCTAATGAGCAGTTCTTC.

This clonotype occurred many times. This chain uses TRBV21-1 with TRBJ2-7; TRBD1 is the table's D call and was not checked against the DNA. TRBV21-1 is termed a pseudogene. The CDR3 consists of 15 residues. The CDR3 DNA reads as TGTGCCAGCAGCAAAGGATGGAGGCCGGGCTACGAGCAGTACTTC. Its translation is CASSKGWRPGYEQYF.

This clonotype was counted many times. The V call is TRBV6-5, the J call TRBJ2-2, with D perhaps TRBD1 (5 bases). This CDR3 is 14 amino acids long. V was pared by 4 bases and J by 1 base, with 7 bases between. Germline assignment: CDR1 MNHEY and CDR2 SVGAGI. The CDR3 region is CASSSTVNTGELFF. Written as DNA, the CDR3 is TGTGCCAGCAGTTCGACAGTGAACACCGGGGAGCTGTTTTTT.